This TCR beta chain was sequenced during a study of cytomegalovirus exposure and HLA in healthy donors. The PCR employed 60 Vbeta primers together with 13 Jbeta primers. Generated by immunoSEQ multiplex PCR, the TCRdb table keeps only in-frame clones and is missing some. This sample has some 110,000 clones; just under 80% occur once, and the top ten carry around 5.1%. The germline CDR1 and CDR2 sequences are SGHRS and YFSETQ. V lost 4 bases and J lost 2; bases outside the gene matches: 3. The CDR3 spans 15 residues. The TCR comes from a male donor in good health and CMV-seronegative. The sequencing sample was made of PBMCs. The V gene is TRBV5-1, the J gene TRBJ2-7; 13 positions agree with TRBD2. As DNA, the CDR3 is TGCGCCAGCAGCACGACTAGCGGGAGGACCTACGAGCAGTACTTC. The encoded protein is CASSTTSGRTYEQYF.